The rows below give T cell receptor beta chains drawn from one sample of a study of shared clonotypes between healthy human individuals. Only in-frame clones appear in the TCRdb table, and some are missing; sequencing was by immunoSEQ multiplex PCR. The data contain about 1 million clones, 60% to 80% of them singletons. Sequences were obtained from memory CD4+ T cells sorted from blood. These receptors were taken from a man younger than 30 in good health. Both conserved end residues are part of each CDR3. The D gene is left open where the match is weak. Expanded clones get a size class; other rows say once, few or many, or leave the size out.

>.|TRBV19|.|TRBJ2-5
CASSMTGLETQYF
TGTGCCAGTAGTATGACAGGACTGGAGACCCAGTACTTC
>.|TRBV11-2|TRBD1|TRBJ2-7
CASRLQGLRQYF
TGTGCCAGCAGGCTACAGGGGCTCCGGCAGTACTTC
>.|TRBV9|TRBD1|TRBJ2-5
CASSVGDRGRQETQYF
TGTGCCAGCAGCGTAGGAGACAGGGGGCGACAAGAGACCCAGTACTTC
>.|TRBV2|.|TRBJ1-5
CASRIGGSGQPQHF
TGTGCCAGCAGGATTGGGGGATCGGGGCAGCCCCAGCATTTT
>.|TRBV9|TRBD2|TRBJ2-1
CASSVGLAGGRRLNEQFF
TGTGCCAGCAGCGTAGGGCTAGCGGGAGGGCGTAGGCTAAATGAGCAGTTCTTC
>few|TRBV18|.|TRBJ2-3
CASSPFSGDTQYF
TGTGCCAGCTCACCATTTAGTGGAGATACGCAGTATTTT
>.|TRBV30|TRBD1|TRBJ2-2
CAWLGQGATTGELFF
TGTGCCTGGCTCGGGCAGGGGGCGACCACCGGGGAGCTGTTTTTT
>.|TRBV5-5|.|TRBJ2-3
CASARGRATDTQYF
TGTGCCAGCGCCAGGGGCAGGGCGACAGATACGCAGTATTTT
>few|TRBV11-2|.|TRBJ1-1
CASSLARTNTEAFF
TGTGCCAGCAGCTTAGCAAGGACGAACACTGAAGCTTTCTTT
>few|TRBV19|TRBD1|TRBJ2-3
CASSIDRTGSTDTQYF
TGTGCCAGTAGTATAGACAGGACAGGGAGCACAGATACGCAGTATTTT
>.|TRBV5-1|.|TRBJ2-3
CASSPGNDVSTDTQYF
TGCGCCAGCAGCCCGGGTAATGATGTCAGCACAGATACGCAGTATTTT
>.|TRBV2|.|TRBJ2-3
CASSEVGTDTQYF
TGTGCCAGCAGTGAGGTGGGAACAGATACGCAGTATTTT
>.|TRBV19|.|TRBJ2-7
CASSMVDRRYEQYF
TGTGCCAGTAGTATGGTGGACCGCCGCTACGAGCAGTACTTC
>.|TRBV28|TRBD1|TRBJ1-4
CASSFGQGRRTNEKLFF
TGTGCCAGCAGTTTCGGACAGGGGAGGCGAACTAATGAAAAACTGTTTTTT
>.|TRBV6-5|.|TRBJ1-5
CASSVGGSNQPQHF
TGTGCCAGCAGTGTCGGAGGGAGCAATCAGCCCCAGCATTTT
>once|TRBV28|.|TRBJ2-5
CASSYPGLAGQETQYF
TGTGCCAGCAGTTACCCAGGGTTGGCGGGCCAAGAGACCCAGTACTTC
>few|TRBV27|.|TRBJ2-7
CASSSRVSSYEQYF
TGTGCCAGCAGTTCACGTGTCAGCTCCTACGAGCAGTACTTC
>.|TRBV15|TRBD2|TRBJ2-5
CATSKIAGGPETQYF
TGTGCCACCAGCAAAATAGCGGGGGGGCCAGAGACCCAGTACTTC
>few|TRBV10-3|.|TRBJ1-5
CAISSWGNQPQHF
TGTGCCATCAGTTCCTGGGGCAATCAGCCCCAGCATTTT
>.|TRBV5-1|.|TRBJ2-1
CASRIGGIIRDNEQFF
TGCGCCAGCAGGATTGGAGGGATTATCAGAGACAATGAGCAGTTCTTC
>few|TRBV7-2|TRBD2|TRBJ2-3
CASSLRREETDTQYF
TGTGCCAGCAGCTTACGGCGGGAGGAGACAGATACGCAGTATTTT
>.|TRBV5-1|.|TRBJ1-2
CASSLEPEHYYGYTF
TGCGCCAGCAGCTTGGAGCCAGAACACTACTATGGCTACACCTTC
>.|TRBV7-2|.|TRBJ2-4
CASSYPPTRGKNIQYF
TGTGCCAGCAGCTACCCACCAACCCGCGGGAAAAACATTCAGTACTTC
>.|TRBV7-2|.|TRBJ2-5
CASSLSGGKGEETQYF
TGTGCCAGCAGCTTATCCGGGGGAAAGGGTGAAGAGACCCAGTACTTC
>.|TRBV30|.|TRBJ1-1
CAWSRTNTEAFF
TGTGCCTGGAGTAGAACGAACACTGAAGCTTTCTTT
>.|TRBV27|TRBD1|TRBJ2-1
CASRTHLPQTGVNEQFF
TGTGCCAGCAGAACTCACCTTCCCCAGACAGGGGTTAATGAGCAGTTCTTC
>.|TRBV6-6|.|TRBJ2-5
CASSRPLVQGGETQYF
TGTGCCAGCAGCCGCCCACTAGTGCAGGGTGGGGAGACCCAGTACTTC
>.|TRBV5-4|.|TRBJ2-5
CASTSRGEETQYF
TGTGCCAGCACCTCCCGGGGAGAAGAGACCCAGTACTTC
>.|TRBV7-2|.|TRBJ1-1
CASSSQPGTEAFF
TGTGCCAGCAGCTCACAGCCCGGGACTGAAGCTTTCTTT
>.|TRBV6-6|TRBD1|TRBJ2-6
CASSSGTALEANVLTF
TGTGCCAGCAGCTCCGGGACAGCGTTAGAGGCCAACGTCCTGACTTTC
>.|TRBV19|TRBD2|TRBJ2-7
CASTGSGGAGEQYF
TGTGCCAGTACGGGTAGCGGGGGCGCCGGCGAGCAGTACTTC
>few|TRBV6-5|.|TRBJ1-2
CASSSVYGYTF
TGTGCCAGCAGTTCCGTCTATGGCTACACCTTC
>many|TRBV19|TRBD2|TRBJ2-5
CASSIGLAGETQYF
TGTGCCAGTAGTATTGGACTAGCTGGGGAGACCCAGTACTTC
>.|TRBV7-3|.|TRBJ2-1
CASSPQWGAYNEQFF
TGTGCCAGCAGCCCCCAATGGGGAGCCTACAATGAGCAGTTCTTC
>once|TRBV6-5|.|TRBJ2-2
CASSSTGSGELFF
TGTGCCAGCAGTTCGACAGGTTCCGGGGAGCTGTTTTTT
>.|TRBV6-1|TRBD1|TRBJ1-5
CASSEGTGPTPQHF
TGTGCCAGCAGTGAAGGGACAGGACCCACGCCCCAGCATTTT
>.|TRBV5-5|TRBD1|TRBJ2-5
CASSSLDRVKETQYF
TGTGCCAGCAGTAGTCTCGACAGGGTCAAAGAGACCCAGTACTTC
>.|TRBV4-1|TRBD1|TRBJ2-2
CASSQADRSGELFF
TGCGCCAGCAGCCAAGCGGACAGGTCCGGGGAGCTGTTTTTT
>.|TRBV5-6|TRBD2|TRBJ2-5
CASSAGTRGYQETQYF
TGTGCCAGCAGCGCAGGGACTAGGGGGTACCAAGAGACCCAGTACTTC
>.|TRBV30|.|TRBJ2-4
CAWTEGHLLAKNIQYF
TGTGCCTGGACCGAGGGGCATTTACTAGCCAAAAACATTCAGTACTTC
>.|TRBV2|TRBD1|TRBJ2-3
CASRGTGVRTDTQYF
TGTGCCAGCAGGGGGACAGGGGTGCGCACAGATACGCAGTATTTT
>once|TRBV6-1|.|TRBJ2-5
CASSTEGRGKTQYF
TGTGCCAGCAGTACCGAGGGGAGGGGGAAGACCCAGTACTTC
>.|TRBV10-2|TRBD2|TRBJ2-2
CASSDPGGPAGELFF
TGCGCCAGCAGTGACCCGGGAGGGCCTGCCGGGGAGCTGTTTTTT
>.|TRBV5-1|.|TRBJ1-1
CASSLDATYTEAFF
TGCGCCAGCAGCTTGGATGCCACTTACACTGAAGCTTTCTTT
>.|TRBV5-4|TRBD1|TRBJ2-3
CASSFRTGAGDTQYF
TGTGCCAGCAGCTTCAGGACAGGGGCTGGAGATACGCAGTATTTT
>.|TRBV5-1|TRBD1|TRBJ1-1
CASRLIGQGRAEAFF
TGCGCCAGCAGATTGATCGGACAGGGGAGGGCTGAAGCTTTCTTT
>.|TRBV19|.|TRBJ2-1
CASSPPGLWDNEQFF
TGTGCCAGTAGTCCGCCGGGACTTTGGGACAATGAGCAGTTCTTC
>few|TRBV10-3|.|TRBJ1-2
CAISESGDYGYTF
TGTGCCATCAGTGAGTCGGGGGACTATGGCTACACCTTC
>.|TRBV4-1|TRBD2|TRBJ2-7
CASSPPTGGPHEQYF
TGCGCCAGCAGCCCGCCAACGGGAGGGCCCCACGAGCAGTACTTC
>.|TRBV7-2|.|TRBJ2-3
CASSRVGVASTDTQYF
TGTGCCAGCAGCCGCGTGGGGGTAGCTAGCACAGATACGCAGTATTTT
>.|TRBV15|.|TRBJ1-3
CATSRKREDHSGNTIYF
TGTGCCACCAGCAGAAAAAGGGAGGACCACTCTGGAAACACCATATATTTT
>many|TRBV10-1|.|TRBJ1-2
CASSESGSYGYTF
TGCGCCAGCAGTGAGTCTGGCAGCTATGGCTACACCTTC
>few|TRBV30|.|TRBJ2-5
CAWRQGETQYF
TGTGCCTGGAGGCAGGGTGAGACCCAGTACTTC
>few|TRBV10-1|TRBD1|TRBJ2-7
CARITGGHLAYEQYF
TGCGCCCGCATAACAGGGGGGCATCTAGCCTACGAGCAGTACTTC
>.|TRBV6-1|.|TRBJ1-1
CASSPKGRLNTEAFF
TGTGCCAGCAGTCCCAAGGGCAGGCTGAACACTGAAGCTTTCTTT
>many|TRBV2|.|TRBJ2-5
CASSLSSSQETQYF
TGTGCCAGCAGTCTGTCTAGCTCTCAAGAGACCCAGTACTTC
>.|TRBV6-4|.|TRBJ2-3
CASPYRWRGPDTQYF
TGTGCCAGCCCCTATAGGTGGAGGGGCCCAGATACGCAGTATTTT
>.|TRBV27|.|TRBJ2-7
CAATGAVEQYF
TGTGCCGCCACGGGGGCAGTTGAGCAGTACTTC
>.|TRBV9|TRBD2|TRBJ2-1
CASSDTTGLADTYNEQFF
TGTGCCAGCAGCGACACAACCGGTCTAGCGGACACATACAATGAGCAGTTCTTC
>.|TRBV19|.|TRBJ1-5
CASNLPYQPQHF
TGTGCCAGTAATCTGCCCTATCAGCCCCAGCATTTT